The 16 T cell receptor beta chains given below trace back to one sample, sequenced in a study of shared clonotypes between healthy human individuals. Some clones are missing from TCRdb's copy, which holds only in-frame ones; the method was immunoSEQ multiplex PCR. This repertoire shows 550,000 to 700,000 clones, about 80% found once; its top ten account for around 2%. Material for sequencing was memory CD4+ T cells sorted from blood. Subset: CD45RA-negative fraction. These receptors were obtained from a woman in her twenties or thirties in good health.

This chain links TRBV7-9 with TRBJ1-2, with D unclear. V was shortened by 1 base and J by 0 bases, with 6 bases between the two germline ends. The germline CDR1 and CDR2 sequences are SEHNR and FQNEAQ (reference sequence). The CDR3 has 14 residues. Here the CDR3 DNA reads TGTGCCAGCAGCTTAGGGACCACTAACTATGGCTACACCTTC. It yields the protein CASSLGTTNYGYTF.

This clone was observed once. This chain connects TRBV19 to TRBJ2-5, with D tentatively TRBD2 (7 bases). This CDR3 spans 14 amino acids. CDR1 and CDR2 from the germline V gene are LNHDA and SQIVND (reference sequence). The germline V and J ends were trimmed by 5 bases and 5 bases, with 15 bases remaining between them. CDR3 in DNA: TGTGCCAGTAGTCTGGGGGGGCTGTGGGAGACCCAGTACTTC. It translates to CASSLGGLWETQYF.

This clone was observed a handful of times. The chain employs TRBV6-4 and TRBJ1-1; D not resolved. The V and J ends lost 3 bases and 7 bases respectively, with 12 bases between them. In germline, CDR1 is MRHNA, CDR2 SNTAGT. The CDR3 consists of 13 residues. The CDR3 sequence: CASSDAAEGEAFF. In nucleotides, the CDR3 is TGTGCCAGCAGTGATGCGGCCGAGGGTGAAGCTTTCTTT.

This rearrangement joins TRBV7-6 to TRBJ1-4, with 8 bases matching TRBD1. V dropped 5 bases and J dropped 7; count of bases not matched to a gene: 9. Germline V gives CDR1 SGHVS, CDR2 FNYEAQ. The CDR3 is made up of 15 amino acids. The CDR3, as DNA: TGTGCCAGCAGCATGCGGACAGGGCAGGGTGAAAAACTGTTTTTT. Its protein product is CASSMRTGQGEKLFF. Full variable domain (outside the CDR3, taken from reference TRBV7-6 and TRBJ1-4): GAGVSQSPRYKVTKRGQDVALRCDPISGHVSLYWYRQALGQGPEFLTYFNYEAQQDKSGLPNDRFSAERPEGSISTLTIQRTEQRDSAMYRCASSMRTGQGEKLFFGSGTQLSVL.

This clone was recorded a few times. The rearrangement links TRBV6-1 to TRBJ2-7; D remains unclear. V lost 4 bases to trimming and J lost 4 bases, with 11 bases between them. The CDR3 is 13 residues long. The germline V gene encodes CDR1 MNHNS and CDR2 SASEGT. The CDR3 region is CASSATTGYEQYF. CDR3 coding DNA: TGTGCCAGCAGTGCCACGACGGGTTACGAGCAGTACTTC.

The table lists this clone with a few counts. CDR3 loop: CASSALPGTAPTEAFF. The CDR3 DNA follows: TGTGCCAGCAGTGCGCTCCCCGGGACAGCCCCCACTGAAGCTTTCTTT. The chain is built from TRBV6-1 and TRBJ1-1, with 7 bases matching TRBD1. This CDR3 contains 16 residues. The trim removed 4 bases at V and 4 bases at J, leaving 12 bases unmatched. Germline CDR1 is MNHNS and CDR2 is SASEGT.

This sequence joins TRBV2 and TRBJ2-2; D ambiguous. Per the germline V gene, CDR1 is SNHLY and CDR2 is FYNNEI. The germline V and J ends were trimmed by 8 bases and 4 bases, with 11 bases remaining between them. This CDR3 spans 13 amino acids. CDR3 region: CASDRQFTGELFF. DNA for the CDR3: TGTGCCAGCGACCGCCAGTTCACCGGGGAGCTGTTTTTT.

This chain links TRBV5-4 with TRBJ1-4; possible D gene TRBD1, 6 bases. Germline V gene lookup returns CDR1 SGHNT and CDR2 YYREEE (reference sequence). Trimming shortened V by 6 bases and J by 14 bases, and 20 bases separated the two germline ends. There are 13 residues in the CDR3. CDR3 nucleotides: TGTGCCAGCACTATTGATAATTGGGGGCGGCTGTTTTTT. This gives the protein CASTIDNWGRLFF.

This chain connects TRBV6-1 to TRBJ2-5, with TRBD1 matching over 7 bases. This CDR3 contains 15 residues. The trim removed 7 bases at V and 0 bases at J, leaving 8 bases unmatched. CDR1 is MNHNS and CDR2 is SASEGT in the germline V gene. The CDR3 sequence is CASTKLTGYQETQYF. The CDR3 DNA follows: TGTGCCAGCACCAAACTGACAGGGTACCAAGAGACCCAGTACTTC.

The chain combines TRBV7-2 with TRBJ2-1; perhaps TRBD2 as D (6 bases). Germline V gene lookup returns CDR1 SGHTA and CDR2 FQGNSA. Trimming took off 6 bases at V and 6 bases at J, with 12 bases between the two ends. The CDR3 totals 13 residues. The CDR3 DNA reads as TGTGCCAGCAGGAGACTAGTCTCCAATGAGCAGTTCTTC. Residues: CASRRLVSNEQFF.

V is TRBV7-2 and J is TRBJ2-5; perhaps TRBD2 as D (6 bases). Germline loops: CDR1 SGHTA, CDR2 FQGNSA. Trimming removed 5 bases at V and 2 bases at J, with 12 bases between. The CDR3 length is 14 residues. The CDR3 sequence is CASSPAGRQETQYF. CDR3 coding DNA: TGTGCCAGCAGCCCGGCGGGGAGACAAGAGACCCAGTACTTC. Complete variable domain (other parts from reference TRBV7-2 and TRBJ2-5): GAGVSQSPSNKVTEKGKDVELRCDPISGHTALYWYRQSLGQGLEFLIYFQGNSAPDKSGLPSDRFSAERTGGSVSTLTIQRTQQEDSAVYLCASSPAGRQETQYFGPGTRLLVL.

V gene TRBV5-1 combines with J gene TRBJ2-7; 9 bases fit TRBD1. CDR1 and CDR2 from the germline V gene are SGHRS and YFSETQ. CDR3 length: 14 residues. The junction had 6 bases not matched to a gene; V was cut back by 4 bases and J by 4 bases. CDR3 loop: CASSIGTGWYEQYF. In nucleotides, the CDR3 is TGCGCCAGCAGCATTGGGACAGGGTGGTACGAGCAGTACTTC. The full variable domain, completed using reference TRBV5-1 and TRBJ2-7, is KAGVTQTPRYLIKTRGQQVTLSCSPISGHRSVSWYQQTPGQGLQFLFEYFSETQRNKGNFPGRFSGRQFSNSRSEMNVSTLELGDSALYLCASSIGTGWYEQYFGPGTRLTVT.

The chain links TRBV7-2 to TRBJ2-7; 8 nucleotides agree with TRBD2. The germline gives CDR1 SGHTA, CDR2 FQGNSA. The J segment lost 2 bases and the V segment lost 0 bases, leaving 6 bases of the junction unmatched. The CDR3 length is 16 residues. The CDR3 here is CASSLAAGTSTYEQYF. The CDR3 DNA reads TGTGCCAGCAGCTTAGCGGCCGGGACTAGTACCTACGAGCAGTACTTC.

The rearrangement links TRBV28 to TRBJ1-5; no clear D. V lost 4 bases and J 5 bases, leaving 6 bases between the germline ends. The CDR3 runs 12 residues. Germline CDR1 and CDR2: MDHEN and SYDVKM. CDR3 nucleotide sequence: TGTGCCAGCAGTTCGGGTGATCAGCCCCAGCATTTT. Protein sequence: CASSSGDQPQHF.

With respect to this clone: Other DNA variants within this sample encode the same CDR3. The chain carries TRBV2 and TRBJ2-2; D is uncertain. This CDR3 is built from 13 residues. CDR1 is SNHLY and CDR2 is FYNNEI in the germline V gene. V was shortened by 6 bases and J by 1 base, with 6 bases between the two germline ends. The CDR3 loop reads CASRIQNTGELFF. DNA of the CDR3: TGTGCCAGCAGGATACAGAACACCGGGGAGCTGTTTTTT. The complete variable domain, with remaining parts taken from reference TRBV2 and TRBJ2-2, reads EPEVTQTPSHQVTQMGQEVILRCVPISNHLYFYWYRQILGQKVEFLVSFYNNEISEKSEIFDDQFSVERPDGSNFTLKIRSTKLEDSAMYFCASRIQNTGELFFGEGSRLTVL.

J is TRBJ2-3 and V is TRBV9; TRBD2 matches at 9 bases. The CDR3 is made up of 13 amino acids. Germline loops: CDR1 SGDLS, CDR2 YYNGEE. The junction had 5 bases not matched to a gene; V was cut back by 7 bases and J by 5 bases. The DNA of the CDR3 is TGTGCCAGCCGACTAGCGGTACTAGATACGCAGTATTTT. Its translation is CASRLAVLDTQYF.